A single sample gave rise to the 22 T cell receptor beta chains below, sequenced in a study of control samples from healthy donors and cancer patients. Only in-frame clones appear in the TCRdb table, and some are missing; sequencing was by immunoSEQ multiplex PCR. Here the sample spans just under 60,000 clones, roughly 90% being singletons. Sequencing was performed on PBMCs. The receptors were sampled from a man in his forties with colorectal cancer.

To note about this clone: Germline is not matched at one junction end, which may reflect a read error. The rearrangement uses TRBV25-1 and TRBJ1-2; D may be TRBD1 (5 bases). This CDR3 spans 14 amino acids. The germline CDR1 and CDR2 sequences are MGHDK and SYGVNS. This CDR3 reads CASSTRGVNNGYTF. The CDR3, as DNA: TGTGCCAGCAGTACCAGAGGGGTTAACAATGGCTACACCTTC.

The chain links TRBV5-1 to TRBJ1-4; D unclear. The germline gives CDR1 SGHRS, CDR2 YFSETQ. This CDR3 has 15 amino acids. Trimming removed 1 base from V and 0 bases from J, with 7 bases in between. CDR3 loop: CASSLLGATNEKLFF. CDR3 nucleotide sequence: TGCGCCAGCAGCTTGTTAGGTGCAACTAATGAAAAACTGTTTTTT.

The count of this clone is one. The chain carries TRBV29-1 and TRBJ1-1; 7 bases agree with TRBD1. Germline CDR1 reads SQVTM; CDR2 reads ANQGSEA. The V and J ends lost 7 bases and 5 bases, in that order; junction bases with no gene match: 10. This CDR3 spans 13 amino acids. CDR3 protein: CSAQGAGGTEAFF. The CDR3 region has the DNA TGCAGCGCCCAAGGGGCAGGGGGGACTGAAGCTTTCTTT. The full variable domain, in which reference TRBV29-1 and TRBJ1-1 provide the parts outside the CDR3, is SAVISQKPSRDICQRGTSLTIQCQVDSQVTMMFWYRQQPGQSLTLIATANQGSEATYESGFVIDKFPISRPNLTFSTLTVSNMSPEDSSIYLCSAQGAGGTEAFFGQGTRLTVV.

V and J are TRBV27 and TRBJ1-1, with D maybe TRBD1 (6 bases). The CDR3 spans 16 residues. Germline V gene data show CDR1 as MNHEY and CDR2 as SMNVEV (reference sequence). V lost 0 bases and J 3 bases, leaving 14 bases between the germline ends. The CDR3 sequence: CASSLSPTGAYTEAFF. The CDR3 bases are TGTGCCAGCAGTTTATCCCCGACGGGGGCGTACACTGAAGCTTTCTTT.

This clone appeared a single time. The chain has TRBV7-6 and TRBJ2-5; D gene uncertain. The CDR3 spans 12 residues. Trimming removed 1 base from V and 2 bases from J, with 2 bases in between. The V gene's germline CDR1 is SGHVS and CDR2 FNYEAQ. CDR3 protein: CASSLGQETQYF. DNA of the CDR3: TGTGCCAGCAGCTTAGGACAAGAGACCCAGTACTTC.

The rearrangement links TRBV30 to TRBJ1-2; D ambiguous. V was cut by 3 bases and J by 4 bases, with 6 bases left in between. The CDR3 is 11 residues long. Germline CDR1 reads GTSNPN; CDR2 reads SVGIG (reference sequence). CDR3 sequence: CAWSQAYGYTF. In DNA, the CDR3 is TGTGCCTGGAGCCAGGCCTATGGCTACACCTTC.

The chain is built from TRBV9 and TRBJ2-6, with D maybe TRBD1 (6 bases). This CDR3 is built from 16 residues. Germline CDR1 and CDR2: SGDLS and YYNGEE. The V gene lost 7 bases and the J gene lost 0 bases, with 14 bases spanning the gap. The CDR3 loop is CASSQGNHSGANVLTF. CDR3 in DNA: TGTGCCAGCTCGCAGGGGAACCACTCTGGGGCCAACGTCCTGACTTTC.

V gene TRBV4-2 combines with J gene TRBJ1-4; D unresolved. From germline, CDR1 is LGHNA and CDR2 YNFKEQ. The V end lost 1 base, the J end lost 3 bases, and 9 bases lay between the germline ends. This CDR3 spans 15 amino acids. The CDR3 bases are TGTGCCAGCAGCCAAGGGGTAGAGCCTAATGAAAAACTGTTTTTT. Its protein product is CASSQGVEPNEKLFF.

CDR3 in amino acids: CAVGQTVSGANVLTF. The CDR3 coding sequence is TGTGCCGTGGGCCAAACGGTCTCTGGGGCCAACGTCCTGACTTTC. The chain combines TRBV6-5 with TRBJ2-6; no clear D gene. The germline V gene encodes CDR1 MNHEY and CDR2 SVGAGI. The CDR3 is 15 amino acids. Trimming took off 11 bases at V and 0 bases at J, with 14 bases between the two ends.

Here the CDR3 reads CSASPRGGYEQYF. CDR3 DNA sequence: TGCAGTGCTAGTCCTCGCGGGGGTTACGAGCAGTACTTC. The rearrangement joins TRBV20-1 to TRBJ2-7; 7 nucleotides agree with TRBD2. Unmatched junction bases numbered 6, after V lost 3 bases and J lost 4 bases. This CDR3 has 13 amino acids. Looked up from germline, CDR1 is DFQATT and CDR2 is SNEGSKA (reference sequence).

This rearrangement joins TRBV19 to TRBJ2-1; TRBD2 aligns across 11 bases. The CDR3 runs to 17 residues. Germline-derived CDR1 and CDR2 are LNHDA and SQIVND (reference sequence). The V segment lost 1 base and the J segment 2 bases; nucleotides outside the gene matches: 4. CDR3 residues: CASSIVPSGGTYNEQFF. The CDR3 DNA is TGTGCCAGTAGTATAGTCCCTAGCGGGGGGACCTACAATGAGCAGTTCTTC.

This clone was observed a single time. The chain links TRBV6-1 to TRBJ1-1, with TRBD1 identical over 7 bases. With 3 bases clipped from V and 1 base from J, the junction kept 8 bases outside the gene matches. The CDR3 is 16 amino acids. Germline values: CDR1 MNHNS, CDR2 SASEGT. The CDR3 loop is CASSESPGGGNTEAFF. CDR3 DNA sequence: TGTGCCAGCAGTGAGTCCCCAGGGGGTGGGAACACTGAAGCTTTCTTT.

The chain uses TRBV25-1 and TRBJ2-7; 9 bases agree with TRBD1. The CDR3 spans 14 residues. The germline V gene encodes CDR1 MGHDK and CDR2 SYGVNS. V dropped 7 bases and J dropped 4; count of bases not matched to a gene: 8. CDR3: CASTRTGARYEQYF. The CDR3 coding sequence is TGTGCCAGCACTCGGACAGGGGCGAGGTACGAGCAGTACTTC.

This clone appeared once. The rearrangement links TRBV5-1 to TRBJ2-5; 11 bases are a match to TRBD1. Germline CDR1 reads SGHRS; CDR2 reads YFSETQ. With V trimmed by 0 bases and J by 2 bases, 3 bases remained unmatched. The CDR3 consists of 16 residues. The CDR3 protein is CASSLAGTGGQETQYF. CDR3 sequence (DNA): TGCGCCAGCAGCTTGGCCGGGACAGGGGGTCAAGAGACCCAGTACTTC.

The rearrangement uses TRBV7-6 and TRBJ1-6; TRBD1 matches 9 bases. The germline V gene encodes CDR1 SGHVS and CDR2 FNYEAQ. The CDR3 is 17 amino acids. J gave up 7 bases and V 0 bases, and 7 bases lay outside the gene matches. As DNA, the CDR3 is TGTGCCAGCAGCTTAGCGTCGGGACAGGGTGGAAATTCACCCCTCCACTTT. Encoded protein: CASSLASGQGGNSPLHF. The variable domain in full, completed from reference TRBV7-6 and TRBJ1-6, reads GAGVSQSPRYKVTKRGQDVALRCDPISGHVSLYWYRQALGQGPEFLTYFNYEAQQDKSGLPNDRFSAERPEGSISTLTIQRTEQRDSAMYRCASSLASGQGGNSPLHFGNGTRLTVT.

The chain couples TRBV7-6 to TRBJ2-5; tentatively, D is TRBD2 (6 bases). The CDR3 length is 15 residues. The V end was cut by 5 bases, the J end by 0 bases, with 13 bases between. The germline gives CDR1 SGHVS, CDR2 FNYEAQ. DNA of the CDR3: TGTGCCAGCAGCCCTAAGGCGGGGTACCAAGAGACCCAGTACTTC. This codes for CASSPKAGYQETQYF. The whole variable domain, remainder taken from reference TRBV7-6 and TRBJ2-5, is GAGVSQSPRYKVTKRGQDVALRCDPISGHVSLYWYRQALGQGPEFLTYFNYEAQQDKSGLPNDRFSAERPEGSISTLTIQRTEQRDSAMYRCASSPKAGYQETQYFGPGTRLLVL.

This chain connects TRBV6-4 to TRBJ2-2; 9 bases fit TRBD1. The J segment lost 6 bases and the V segment lost 5 bases, leaving 10 bases of the junction unmatched. The germline gives CDR1 MRHNA, CDR2 SNTAGT. The CDR3 contains 16 residues. CDR3: CASSSGTGMFPGELFF. The DNA for the CDR3 is TGTGCCAGCAGTTCTGGGACAGGGATGTTTCCCGGGGAGCTGTTTTTT.

The chain employs TRBV5-6 and TRBJ1-2, with a tentative D call TRBD1 (5 bases). The CDR3 extends over 13 amino acids. Trimming stripped 4 bases from V and 4 bases from J, with 11 bases between. The germline V gene has CDR1 SGHDT and CDR2 YYEEEE. CDR3 sequence reads: CASSVPRGYGYTF. In DNA form, the CDR3 reads TGTGCCAGCAGCGTGCCTAGGGGCTATGGCTACACCTTC.

The CDR3 spells CASMIQGTGANVLTF. For the CDR3, the DNA is TGCGCCAGCATGATACAGGGGACTGGGGCCAACGTCCTGACTTTC. This chain uses TRBV5-1 with TRBJ2-6; TRBD1 agrees at 7 bases. This CDR3 region has 15 residues. Trimming cost V 6 bases and J 2 bases; bases outside gene matches: 5. Germline CDR1 reads SGHRS; CDR2 reads YFSETQ.

This sequence joins TRBV7-2 and TRBJ2-3, with 9 positions matching TRBD2. CDR3 length equals 16 residues. Germline CDR1 reads SGHTA; CDR2 reads FQGNSA. Trimming removed 5 bases from V and 4 bases from J; junction bases left unmatched: 10. The CDR3 protein is CASSRTSRGGPDTQYF. The DNA for the CDR3 is TGTGCCAGCAGCCGCACCTCGCGGGGGGGCCCAGATACGCAGTATTTT.

The table lists this clone with a count of one. The chain employs TRBV4-2 and TRBJ2-1; D possibly uses TRBD1 or TRBD2 (6 bases each). Germline values: CDR1 LGHNA, CDR2 YNFKEQ. The ends were cut back, 3 bases at V and 6 bases at J, with 18 bases in the middle. The CDR3 totals 16 residues. Here the CDR3 reads CASSHELPGAFNEQFF. CDR3 DNA sequence: TGTGCCAGCAGCCACGAACTCCCGGGGGCCTTCAATGAGCAGTTCTTC.

CDR3 amino acids: CASRREGGSPLHF. DNA for the CDR3: TGTGCCAGCAGAAGGGAGGGTGGTTCACCCCTCCACTTT. This chain links TRBV2 with TRBJ1-6; D remains ambiguous. CDR1 and CDR2 from the germline V gene are SNHLY and FYNNEI. This CDR3 spans 13 amino acids. V gave up 6 bases and J gave up 9 bases, with 12 bases separating them.